Reported below is one T cell receptor beta chain. Its specificity is not known. This record comes from a study of CD8 T cells in ankylosing spondylitis. Points from the study as a whole: Disease-linked clones were CD8+ and relatively rare in peripheral blood. The authors reported significant enrichment of disease-linked clones in matched ankylosing spondylitis synovial fluid. Roughly eight highly homologous variants formed a TCR beta motif that appeared characteristic of ankylosing spondylitis blood.

With molecular barcodes, quantitative 5'-RACE was used to make the TCR beta libraries. TCRdb reprocessed the 5' RACE reads via MiXCR and lists one record per CDR3 protein. The table has roughly 440,000 distinct CDR3 sequences, approximately 17% seen once. This CDR3 is 17 amino acids long. Germline V gives CDR1 MNHEY, CDR2 SVGAGI. The V and J ends lost 5 bases and 0 bases, in that order; junction bases with no gene match: 10. Material for sequencing was blood, either unsorted or a sorted T cell fraction (not recorded which). The receptor comes from a male donor with ankylosing spondylitis. This chain connects TRBV6-5 to TRBJ1-3; 7 bases are shared with TRBD1. CDR3 amino acids: CASSHRGQYYSGNTIYF. Here the CDR3 DNA reads TGTGCCAGCAGTCACCGGGGACAGTACTACTCTGGAAACACCATATATTTT.